Listed below are T cell receptor beta chains from one sample, sequenced in a study of shared clonotypes between healthy human individuals. Repertoires were generated with immunoSEQ multiplex PCR, while TCRdb's copy carries only in-frame clones and drops some. The sample consists of a few million clones, 90% to 96% of them appearing once. The sequenced sample consisted of naive CD4+ T cells sorted from blood. The receptor set was obtained from a man younger than 35 in good health. Each CDR3 is given with its conserved first and last residue. The D gene is left open where the match is weak. Rows may omit the clone size; those that give it use once, few, many or a size class.

clone_size: .; j_call: TRBJ1-6; d_call: .; v_call: TRBV30; cdr3_aa: CAWTDEGEGYNSPLHF; cdr3_nt: TGTGCCTGGACCGATGAGGGGGAAGGGTATAATTCACCCCTCCACTTT
clone_size: .; j_call: TRBJ1-2; d_call: TRBD1; v_call: TRBV10-3; cdr3_aa: CAISTGGRDYGYTF; cdr3_nt: TGTGCCATCAGCACAGGGGGCCGGGACTATGGCTACACCTTC
clone_size: .; j_call: TRBJ2-5; d_call: TRBD2; v_call: TRBV7-2; cdr3_aa: CASSLGGLAQETQYF; cdr3_nt: TGTGCCAGCAGCTTAGGGGGACTAGCCCAAGAGACCCAGTACTTC
clone_size: .; j_call: TRBJ1-4; d_call: TRBD1; v_call: TRBV6-5; cdr3_aa: CASSTRGLNEKLFF; cdr3_nt: TGTGCCAGCAGTACCAGGGGGCTAAATGAAAAACTGTTTTTT
clone_size: .; j_call: TRBJ2-5; d_call: TRBD1; v_call: TRBV11-3; cdr3_aa: CASSLGDRGQETQYF; cdr3_nt: TGTGCCAGCAGCTTAGGGGACAGGGGGCAAGAGACCCAGTACTTC
clone_size: .; j_call: TRBJ1-4; d_call: .; v_call: TRBV7-2; cdr3_aa: CASSLGSARGEKLFF; cdr3_nt: TGTGCCAGCAGCTTAGGGTCTGCGAGGGGAGAAAAACTGTTTTTT
clone_size: .; j_call: TRBJ2-1; d_call: .; v_call: TRBV19; cdr3_aa: CASSTYNEQFF; cdr3_nt: TGTGCCAGTAGTACATACAATGAGCAGTTCTTC
clone_size: .; j_call: TRBJ1-6; d_call: .; v_call: TRBV6-5; cdr3_aa: CASSPGTANSPLHF; cdr3_nt: TGTGCCAGCAGTCCGGGGACGGCGAATTCACCCCTCCACTTT
clone_size: .; j_call: TRBJ1-2; d_call: .; v_call: TRBV7-9; cdr3_aa: CASSPPGGIYGYTF; cdr3_nt: TGTGCCAGCAGCCCCCCCGGCGGAATCTATGGCTACACCTTC
clone_size: .; j_call: TRBJ2-7; d_call: TRBD2; v_call: TRBV27; cdr3_aa: CASSSAGREAAYEQYF; cdr3_nt: TGTGCCAGCAGTTCGGCGGGCCGGGAGGCCGCCTACGAGCAGTACTTC
clone_size: .; j_call: TRBJ1-1; d_call: .; v_call: TRBV4-1; cdr3_aa: CASSLTGGTNTEAFF; cdr3_nt: TGCGCCAGCAGCCTCACGGGAGGGACTAACACTGAAGCTTTCTTT
clone_size: .; j_call: TRBJ2-1; d_call: TRBD2; v_call: TRBV9; cdr3_aa: CASSLQTGSGTSGRALGSEQFF; cdr3_nt: TGTGCCAGCAGCCTTCAGACAGGGTCCGGGACTAGCGGGAGGGCCCTCGGGAGTGAGCAGTTCTTC
clone_size: .; j_call: TRBJ2-7; d_call: TRBD1; v_call: TRBV5-1; cdr3_aa: CASSPGQGAYEQYF; cdr3_nt: TGCGCCAGCAGCCCAGGACAGGGGGCATACGAGCAGTACTTC
clone_size: .; j_call: TRBJ1-1; d_call: TRBD1; v_call: TRBV9; cdr3_aa: CASSVEGGGQMNTEAFF; cdr3_nt: TGTGCCAGCAGCGTAGAAGGTGGGGGACAGATGAACACTGAAGCTTTCTTT
clone_size: .; j_call: TRBJ2-3; d_call: TRBD2; v_call: TRBV10-3; cdr3_aa: CAISVGGTSVSDTQYF; cdr3_nt: TGTGCCATCAGTGTCGGGGGGACTAGCGTATCAGATACGCAGTATTTT
clone_size: .; j_call: TRBJ2-5; d_call: .; v_call: TRBV19; cdr3_aa: CASSAGLTVETQYF; cdr3_nt: TGTGCCAGTAGTGCGGGACTTACGGTGGAGACCCAGTACTTC
clone_size: .; j_call: TRBJ2-6; d_call: TRBD1; v_call: TRBV28; cdr3_aa: CASSFERDRASSGANVLTF; cdr3_nt: TGTGCCAGCAGTTTTGAGAGGGACAGGGCCTCCTCTGGGGCCAACGTCCTGACTTTC
clone_size: .; j_call: TRBJ2-7; d_call: TRBD1; v_call: TRBV9; cdr3_aa: CASSPHWRTGIGEQYF; cdr3_nt: TGTGCCAGCAGCCCTCATTGGAGGACAGGGATTGGGGAGCAGTACTTC
clone_size: .; j_call: TRBJ2-3; d_call: TRBD1; v_call: TRBV30; cdr3_aa: CAWRPKPRKGAFGTQYF; cdr3_nt: TGTGCCTGGAGGCCAAAACCCCGGAAGGGGGCATTCGGTACGCAGTATTTT
clone_size: .; j_call: TRBJ2-1; d_call: .; v_call: TRBV19; cdr3_aa: CASSILSGLNNEQFF; cdr3_nt: TGTGCCAGTAGTATACTCAGCGGATTAAACAATGAGCAGTTCTTC
clone_size: .; j_call: TRBJ2-5; d_call: TRBD1; v_call: TRBV29-1; cdr3_aa: CSVHRGLETQYF; cdr3_nt: TGCAGCGTCCACAGGGGTCTCGAGACCCAGTACTTC
clone_size: .; j_call: TRBJ2-5; d_call: .; v_call: TRBV28; cdr3_aa: CASRGQETQYF; cdr3_nt: TGTGCCAGCAGGGGTCAAGAGACCCAGTACTTC
clone_size: .; j_call: TRBJ1-2; d_call: .; v_call: TRBV6-5; cdr3_aa: CASSYGPYGYTF; cdr3_nt: TGTGCCAGCAGTTACGGTCCCTATGGCTACACCTTC
clone_size: .; j_call: TRBJ1-6; d_call: TRBD1; v_call: TRBV5-4; cdr3_aa: CASSHTGQGVVSPLHF; cdr3_nt: TGTGCCAGCAGCCATACGGGACAGGGAGTAGTCTCACCCCTCCACTTT
clone_size: .; j_call: TRBJ1-1; d_call: TRBD1; v_call: TRBV10-2; cdr3_aa: CASSDRAGGSTEAFF; cdr3_nt: TGCGCCAGCAGTGATCGGGCAGGGGGGAGCACTGAAGCTTTCTTT
clone_size: .; j_call: TRBJ2-1; d_call: TRBD2; v_call: TRBV6-5; cdr3_aa: CASSYSAGGGHNEQFF; cdr3_nt: TGTGCCAGCAGTTACTCCGCGGGAGGCGGCCACAATGAGCAGTTCTTC
clone_size: .; j_call: TRBJ2-3; d_call: .; v_call: TRBV5-1; cdr3_aa: CASSKGTSGGATDTQYF; cdr3_nt: TGCGCCAGCAGCAAAGGGACTTCTGGGGGCGCAACAGATACGCAGTATTTT
clone_size: .; j_call: TRBJ2-7; d_call: TRBD2; v_call: TRBV6-1; cdr3_aa: CASRRAGDAYEQYF; cdr3_nt: TGTGCCAGCAGGAGGGCGGGGGACGCCTACGAGCAGTACTTC
clone_size: .; j_call: TRBJ1-5; d_call: .; v_call: TRBV6-5; cdr3_aa: CASSDGTINQPQHF; cdr3_nt: TGTGCCAGCAGCGACGGGACAATCAATCAGCCCCAGCATTTT
clone_size: .; j_call: TRBJ2-1; d_call: .; v_call: TRBV18; cdr3_aa: CASSLRPGLGTDEQFF; cdr3_nt: TGTGCCAGCTCACTTCGCCCGGGGCTAGGGACGGATGAGCAGTTCTTC
clone_size: .; j_call: TRBJ1-2; d_call: .; v_call: TRBV2; cdr3_aa: CASSEDSGRLNYGYTF; cdr3_nt: TGTGCCAGCAGTGAAGACTCGGGCCGATTGAACTATGGCTACACCTTC
clone_size: .; j_call: TRBJ2-7; d_call: TRBD1; v_call: TRBV6-6; cdr3_aa: CASRNIGTGDRQYF; cdr3_nt: TGTGCCAGCAGGAACATCGGGACAGGGGATCGGCAGTACTTC
clone_size: .; j_call: TRBJ1-6; d_call: TRBD1; v_call: TRBV11-2; cdr3_aa: CASSAGTGTGGSPLHF; cdr3_nt: TGTGCCAGCAGCGCCGGGACAGGGACCGGCGGTTCACCCCTCCACTTT
clone_size: .; j_call: TRBJ1-6; d_call: TRBD1; v_call: TRBV27; cdr3_aa: CASSIRGTVFSYNSPLHF; cdr3_nt: TGTGCCAGCAGCATCCGGGGGACAGTCTTCTCCTATAATTCACCCCTCCACTTT
clone_size: .; j_call: TRBJ2-7; d_call: .; v_call: TRBV19; cdr3_aa: CASSTTVLSYEQYF; cdr3_nt: TGTGCCAGTAGTACGACTGTCCTCTCCTACGAGCAGTACTTC
clone_size: .; j_call: TRBJ1-1; d_call: .; v_call: TRBV7-9; cdr3_aa: CASSLELGPGAFF; cdr3_nt: TGTGCCAGCAGCTTAGAGCTCGGGCCGGGAGCTTTCTTT
clone_size: .; j_call: TRBJ1-3; d_call: .; v_call: TRBV29-1; cdr3_aa: CSVVRGRGSRGGNTIYF; cdr3_nt: TGCAGCGTTGTGAGGGGGAGGGGAAGTCGGGGTGGAAACACCATATATTTT
clone_size: once; j_call: TRBJ2-5; d_call: .; v_call: TRBV5-4; cdr3_aa: CASSLAHRVQETQYF; cdr3_nt: TGTGCCAGCAGCTTGGCGCACAGGGTGCAAGAGACCCAGTACTTC
clone_size: .; j_call: TRBJ2-7; d_call: .; v_call: TRBV30; cdr3_aa: CAWSVPPGARNF; cdr3_nt: TGTGCCTGGAGTGTTCCCCCGGGGGCCAGGAACTTC
clone_size: .; j_call: TRBJ2-5; d_call: TRBD2; v_call: TRBV7-2; cdr3_aa: CASSLWAGGQETQYF; cdr3_nt: TGTGCCAGCAGCTTGTGGGCGGGAGGACAAGAGACCCAGTACTTC
clone_size: .; j_call: TRBJ1-3; d_call: .; v_call: TRBV28; cdr3_aa: CASSLDSGTGNTIYF; cdr3_nt: TGTGCCAGCAGTTTAGATTCGGGGACTGGAAACACCATATATTTT